The 16 T cell receptor beta chains presented below share a single source sample, sequenced in a study of T cell changes during pregnancy in multiple sclerosis (dated by TCRdb to between 2019 and 2020). Library preparation employed the immunoSEQ multiplex PCR assay. TCRdb limited this immuneACCESS table to in-frame rearrangements with V and J called. A share of clones is missing; checked studies link under half to unresolved V genes, and the rest is unexplained. The sample data list around 29,000 clones, and 90% to 95% of these were observed just once. The ten largest clones represent around 0.7% of the sample. The source material was CD4+ T cells from peripheral blood mononuclear cells, sampled in the first trimester of pregnancy. These receptors all come from a female donor with multiple sclerosis, enrolled in a pregnancy study.

The rearrangement links TRBV19 to TRBJ1-4; no clear D. This CDR3 region has 15 residues. Trimming pared 5 bases from V and 7 bases from J, leaving 17 bases between. CDR1 and CDR2 from the germline V gene are LNHDA and SQIVND (reference sequence). The CDR3 coding sequence is TGTGCCAGTAGTCGGACTTGGATGCCGATTGAAAAACTGTTTTTT. Protein: CASSRTWMPIEKLFF.

V gene TRBV2 combines with J gene TRBJ1-3; 7 bases line up with TRBD1. CDR1 and CDR2 (germline): SNHLY, FYNNEI. The CDR3 length is 16 residues. Trimming removed 5 bases from V and 2 bases from J; junction bases left unmatched: 9. The CDR3 DNA reads TGTGCCAGCAGTCCCGATGGACAGGTCCCTGGAAACACCATATATTTT. Its translation is CASSPDGQVPGNTIYF.

The chain employs TRBV7-9 and TRBJ2-7; TRBD1 agrees at 9 bases. Per the germline V gene, CDR1 is SEHNR and CDR2 is FQNEAQ (reference sequence). J was trimmed by 6 bases and V by 5 bases; bases with no gene match: 14. The CDR3 length is 16 residues. The CDR3: CASSRGQWDRDGEQYF. DNA for the CDR3: TGTGCCAGCAGCCGGGGACAGTGGGACAGGGACGGCGAGCAGTACTTC. Together with reference TRBV7-9 and TRBJ2-7, the CDR3 gives the full variable domain: DTGVSQNPRHKITKRGQNVTFRCDPISEHNRLYWYRQTLGQGPEFLTYFQNEAQLEKSRLLSDRFSAERPKGSFSTLEIQRTEQGDSAMYLCASSRGQWDRDGEQYFGPGTRLTVT.

This chain joins TRBV29-1 and TRBJ1-2; D remains ambiguous. In germline, CDR1 is SQVTM, CDR2 ANQGSEA. Trimming removed 2 bases at V and 8 bases at J, with 18 bases between. The CDR3 totals 14 residues. CDR3: CSVEPTLLSGGYTF. In nucleotides, the CDR3 is TGCAGCGTTGAACCCACCCTGCTAAGCGGCGGCTACACCTTC.

This clone was seen more than once but under ten times. The rearrangement uses TRBV29-1 and TRBJ2-1, with TRBD2 identical over 8 bases. The germline CDR1 and CDR2 sequences are SQVTM and ANQGSEA. This CDR3 has 16 amino acids. V was pared by 3 bases and J by 4 bases, with 11 bases of the junction left unmatched. CDR3: CSVDAVWRGVYNEQFF. CDR3 nucleotides: TGCAGCGTTGATGCGGTGTGGCGGGGGGTGTACAATGAGCAGTTCTTC.

This chain uses TRBV10-2 with TRBJ2-3; TRBD2 is a possible D gene (6 bases). Per the germline V gene, CDR1 is WSHSY and CDR2 is SAAADI. V was pared by 6 bases and J by 2 bases, with 21 bases between. This CDR3 contains 17 residues. CDR3 coding DNA: TGCGCCAGCAGCTCTTCAAGGGCCAGGGAGGTCACAGATACGCAGTATTTT. Its translation: CASSSSRAREVTDTQYF.

The chain carries TRBV2 and TRBJ2-7; 9 bases map to TRBD1. The V gene end was trimmed by 10 bases and the J gene end by 0 bases; junction bases not matched to a gene: 10. The germline V gene has CDR1 SNHLY and CDR2 FYNNEI. The CDR3 consists of 15 residues. Written as DNA, the CDR3 is TGTGCCACCGATAGACAGGGGGTGAGCTCCTACGAGCAGTACTTC. It specifies CATDRQGVSSYEQYF.

V usage is TRBV7-2 and J usage is TRBJ1-6; no definite D call. This CDR3 spans 13 amino acids. Trimming left V 5 bases short and J 8 bases short, with 10 bases between. Per the germline V gene, CDR1 is SGHTA and CDR2 is FQGNSA. DNA of the CDR3: TGTGCCAGCAGCCCACGGAGGGATTCACCCCTCCACTTT. Its protein product is CASSPRRDSPLHF.

The rearrangement uses TRBV5-1 and TRBJ2-1; 11 positions agree with TRBD2. Germline V gives CDR1 SGHRS, CDR2 YFSETQ. Trimming at V came to 2 bases and at J to 4 bases, leaving 5 bases not matched to a gene. This CDR3 is built from 16 residues. The CDR3 spells CASSFSGLAEYNEQFF. The CDR3, as DNA: TGCGCCAGCAGCTTTTCGGGACTAGCGGAGTACAATGAGCAGTTCTTC.

The V call is TRBV10-3, the J call TRBJ2-2; no definite D call. This CDR3 is built from 15 residues. Germline CDR1 ENHRY, CDR2 SYGVKD. Trimming stripped 11 bases from V and 1 base from J, with 17 bases between. For the CDR3, the DNA is TGTGCCTCCACAAATCAGAGACAGAACACCGGGGAGCTGTTTTTT. Amino acids: CASTNQRQNTGELFF.

The J gene is TRBJ1-1, the V gene TRBV7-9, with D possibly matching TRBD1 (5 bases). The CDR3 is made up of 17 amino acids. Germline V gives CDR1 SEHNR, CDR2 FQNEAQ (reference sequence). Trimming removed 5 bases at V and 3 bases at J, with 22 bases between. DNA for the CDR3: TGTGCCAGCAGCCTCGGCGGGGGACCGAACTCTGACACTGAAGCTTTCTTT. Protein product: CASSLGGGPNSDTEAFF.

For this clone: The germline gene is not matched at one end of the junction; a read error may be the cause. The chain combines TRBV28 with TRBJ1-2, with D possibly matching TRBD1 (5 bases). The CDR3 runs 14 residues. Germline V gene data show CDR1 as MDHEN and CDR2 as SYDVKM. The CDR3 coding sequence is TGTGTCAGCAGTTGGGGCGGCGGAAACTCTGGCTACACCTTC. This gives the protein CVSSWGGGNSGYTF.

The genes are TRBV5-4 and TRBJ1-1; tentative D call: TRBD1 (5 bases). V lost 2 bases to trimming and J lost 0 bases, with 11 bases between them. CDR3 length equals 15 residues. Per germline, CDR1 SGHNT and CDR2 YYREEE (reference sequence). CDR3 in DNA: TGTGCCAGCAGCTTTATGGACATTTTGAACACTGAAGCTTTCTTT. This gives the protein CASSFMDILNTEAFF. Full variable domain (rest looked up from reference TRBV5-4 and TRBJ1-1): ETGVTQSPTHLIKTRGQQVTLRCSSQSGHNTVSWYQQALGQGPQFIFQYYREEENGRGNFPPRFSGLQFPNYSSELNVNALELDDSALYLCASSFMDILNTEAFFGQGTRLTVV.

This clone is labeled medium-sized. The rearrangement links TRBV6-1 to TRBJ1-6, with D unclear. Deletions cut 4 bases from V and 5 bases from J, with 6 bases between. The CDR3 is 13 amino acids. Germline-derived CDR1 and CDR2 are MNHNS and SASEGT. The chain's CDR3 is CASSVYNNSPLHF. For the CDR3, the DNA is TGTGCCAGCAGTGTTTATAATAATTCACCCCTCCACTTT.

The chain employs TRBV10-3 and TRBJ2-7, with D perhaps TRBD1 (5 bases). This CDR3 contains 13 residues. V was pared by 8 bases and J by 6 bases, with 17 bases between. Germline CDR1 ENHRY, CDR2 SYGVKD. CDR3 sequence (DNA): TGTGCCATCTCTGGTTTGCAGGGTGGCGAGCAGTACTTC. This encodes CAISGLQGGEQYF.

This sequence joins TRBV11-2 and TRBJ1-5; D is unclear. The length of the CDR3 is 13 residues. CDR1 and CDR2 from the germline V gene are SGHAT and FQNNGV. V was pared by 4 bases and J by 3 bases, with 7 bases between. The CDR3 nucleotides are TGTGCCAGCAGCTGGGCCCCCAATCAGCCCCAGCATTTT. Translated, it gives CASSWAPNQPQHF.